The clone carrying this T cell receptor (beta chain) was detected only once. The antigen remains undetermined. The record originates from a study of PD-L1 blockade in urothelial cancer. Overall study context: In terms of prior chemotherapy, patients had received 0 to 3 regimens. Investigators checked blood 3 weeks (second dose) and 6 weeks after treatment start. Reported median T cell count for blood samples was some 140,000.

Produced via immunoSEQ multiplex PCR; TCRdb's table is partial and in-frame only. The table lists roughly 130,000 clones, 65% to 85% of them singletons. Germline CDR1 is SGHAT and CDR2 is FQNNGV. The CDR3 spans 16 residues. Deletions cut 0 bases from V and 1 base from J, with 10 bases between. Broader study findings: Pretreatment peripheral blood TCR clonality that fell below the median predicted better survival among the patients studied.

The time point was: pretreatment peripheral blood. The sequence was obtained from a man aged 50-60 years with urothelial cancer. This chain connects TRBV11-2 to TRBJ1-5; the D gene is possibly TRBD1 (6 bases). Sample: PBMCs, taken around atezolizumab (anti-PD-L1) treatment. The CDR3 protein is CASSLDAGVSNQPQHF. CDR3 bases: TGTGCCAGCAGCTTAGACGCAGGGGTAAGCAATCAGCCCCAGCATTTT.